This entry lists 32 T cell receptor beta chains sequenced from one sample in a study of blood T cell repertoires in COVID-19. Measured with immunoSEQ multiplex PCR; TCRdb has only the in-frame clones, and not every one. The sample comprises about 150,000 clones, roughly four fifths of which are singletons, and about 12% rests with the top ten. The source material was peripheral blood. The receptor set was obtained from an older woman with COVID-19, enrolled during active disease.

This rearrangement joins TRBV7-3 to TRBJ1-1; D is possibly TRBD1 (5 bases). The CDR3 is 14 amino acids. V lost 0 bases and J lost 3, with 8 bases in between. Germline lookup yields CDR1 SGHTA and CDR2 FQGTGA. This chain's CDR3 is CASSLTRGDTEAFF. In nucleotides, the CDR3 is TGTGCCAGCAGCTTAACAAGGGGTGACACTGAAGCTTTCTTT.

This rearrangement joins TRBV10-3 to TRBJ2-3; D is perhaps TRBD1 (6 bases). Germline loops: CDR1 ENHRY, CDR2 SYGVKD. The CDR3 is 12 residues long. The V gene lost 9 bases and the J gene lost 3 bases, with 10 bases spanning the gap. In DNA form, the CDR3 reads TGTGCCATAGGGACATCAACAGATACGCAGTATTTT. Protein: CAIGTSTDTQYF.

The V and J genes are TRBV4-2 and TRBJ1-2; 10 positions match TRBD1. The CDR3 length is 17 residues. Germline V gene data show CDR1 as LGHNA and CDR2 as YNFKEQ. Losses at the gene ends were 1 base for V and 4 bases for J; bases not matched to a gene: 9. The CDR3 region is CASSQGRGTGVAYGYTF. CDR3 DNA: TGTGCCAGCAGCCAAGGGCGCGGGACAGGGGTTGCCTATGGCTACACCTTC.

In this sample, this clone turned up once. The CDR3, as DNA: TGTGCCATCAAACGGACATTCGGGTCTTGGGAAGGCTACACCTTC. This translates into CAIKRTFGSWEGYTF. The gene calls are TRBV10-3 and TRBJ1-2, with D possibly TRBD1 on 5 matching bases. V lost 7 bases, J lost 8 bases, and 23 bases lay in between. The germline V gene has CDR1 ENHRY and CDR2 SYGVKD. This CDR3 region has 15 residues.

The V call is TRBV3-1 (or the pseudogene TRBV3-2), the J call TRBJ1-6; 7 nucleotides agree with TRBD1. This CDR3 region has 17 residues. V shed 1 base and J 1 base; nucleotides not matched to a gene: 4. Germline CDR1 and CDR2: LGHDT and YNNKEL (reference sequence). The DNA for the CDR3 is TGTGCCAGCAGCCAAGCATACAGGGGTTCCTATAATTCACCCCTCCACTTT. Residues: CASSQAYRGSYNSPLHF.

The rearrangement uses TRBV9 and TRBJ1-2; 9 bases fit TRBD1. The CDR3 covers 17 residues. Germline values: CDR1 SGDLS, CDR2 YYNGEE. The J segment lost 8 bases and the V segment lost 4 bases, leaving 18 bases of the junction unmatched. CDR3 sequence: CASSSGTGMGGWFGYTF. The CDR3 nucleotides read TGTGCCAGCAGCTCCGGGACAGGGATGGGGGGGTGGTTCGGCTACACCTTC.

This clone was detected only a few times. The chain has TRBV19 and TRBJ1-1; TRBD1 matches 7 bases. Germline loops: CDR1 LNHDA, CDR2 SQIVND (reference sequence). V lost 7 bases to trimming and J lost 0 bases; unmatched junction nucleotides: 11. The CDR3 extends over 16 amino acids. The CDR3 DNA reads as TGTGCCAGTACCAATCCGACAGGGTCCATGAACACTGAAGCTTTCTTT. Encoded protein: CASTNPTGSMNTEAFF. Complete variable domain (other parts from reference TRBV19 and TRBJ1-1): DGGITQSPKYLFRKEGQNVTLSCEQNLNHDAMYWYRQDPGQGLRLIYYSQIVNDFQKGDIAEGYSVSREKKESFPLTVTSAQKNPTAFYLCASTNPTGSMNTEAFFGQGTRLTVV.

V usage is TRBV10-3 and J usage is TRBJ1-4; 10 bases align to TRBD1. Germline V gene data show CDR1 as ENHRY and CDR2 as SYGVKD. The CDR3 has 19 amino acids. The V segment lost 8 bases and the J segment 2 bases; nucleotides outside the gene matches: 17. The CDR3: CAIGGPGPGQGSTNEKLFF. Written as DNA, the CDR3 is TGTGCCATCGGGGGACCGGGTCCGGGACAGGGGTCCACTAATGAAAAACTGTTTTTT.

The rearrangement links TRBV11-3 to TRBJ2-1, with 11 nucleotides matching TRBD1. Germline assignment: CDR1 SGHNT and CDR2 YENEEA. The J segment lost 3 bases and the V segment lost 3 bases, leaving 10 bases of the junction unmatched. This CDR3 spans 18 amino acids. The CDR3 reads CASSFSFRTGGLYNEQFF. In nucleotides, the CDR3 is TGTGCCAGCAGCTTCAGTTTCCGGACAGGGGGCCTCTACAATGAGCAGTTCTTC. Full variable domain (missing parts from reference TRBV11-3 and TRBJ2-1): EAGVVQSPRYKIIEKKQPVAFWCNPISGHNTLYWYLQNLGQGPELLIRYENEEAVDDSQLPKDRFSAERLKGVDSTLKIQPAELGDSAVYLCASSFSFRTGGLYNEQFFGPGTRLTVL.

The genes are TRBV29-1 and TRBJ2-3; D perhaps matches TRBD1 (6 bases). The CDR3 extends over 17 amino acids. Germline assignment: CDR1 SQVTM and CDR2 ANQGSEA. V gave up 5 bases and J gave up 0 bases, with 21 bases separating them. The DNA of the CDR3 is TGCAGCGTTTCAGCGTTACAGGGAGCGACTAGCACAGATACGCAGTATTTT. Its protein product is CSVSALQGATSTDTQYF.

J is TRBJ1-1 and V is TRBV5-1; 10 bases are a match to TRBD1. Germline loops: CDR1 SGHRS, CDR2 YFSETQ. Germline trimming cut 7 bases from V and 5 bases from J; bases unmatched to any gene: 5. The CDR3 is 13 amino acids. The CDR3 is CASEKDRGTEAFF. The CDR3 DNA reads TGCGCCAGCGAAAAGGACAGGGGGACTGAAGCTTTCTTT.

J is TRBJ1-4 and V is TRBV3-1 (or the pseudogene TRBV3-2); D gene unclear. Germline CDR1 and CDR2: LGHDT and YNNKEL (reference sequence). There are 15 residues in the CDR3. The ends were cut back, 1 base at V and 8 bases at J, with 14 bases in the middle. The CDR3 sequence is CASSQGTAAGEKLFF. CDR3 sequence (DNA): TGTGCCAGCAGCCAAGGTACTGCCGCGGGGGAAAAACTGTTTTTT.

The sample holds one count of this clone. The chain recombines TRBV10-3 with TRBJ2-7; D remains ambiguous. The CDR3 loop spans 12 amino acids. Germline CDR1 ENHRY, CDR2 SYGVKD. Trimming shortened V by 6 bases and J by 4 bases, and 10 bases separated the two germline ends. CDR3 protein: CAISPEEYEQYF. The CDR3 DNA reads as TGTGCCATCAGCCCAGAAGAATACGAGCAGTACTTC.

The rearrangement links TRBV7-8 to TRBJ1-1; 9 nucleotides agree with TRBD1. The V gene end was trimmed by 3 bases and the J gene end by 4 bases; junction bases not matched to a gene: 6. Germline values: CDR1 SGHVS, CDR2 FQNEAQ. This CDR3 is built from 15 residues. In DNA form, the CDR3 reads TGTGCCAGCAGCTTTCGGGGACAGGGAGGCACTGAAGCTTTCTTT. Protein: CASSFRGQGGTEAFF. The entire variable domain, with the rest obtained from reference TRBV7-8 and TRBJ1-1, is as follows: GAGVSQSPRYKVAKRGQDVALRCDPISGHVSLFWYQQALGQGPEFLTYFQNEAQLDKSGLPSDRFFAERPEGSVSTLKIQRTQQEDSAVYLCASSFRGQGGTEAFFGQGTRLTVV.

The V gene is TRBV5-6, the J gene TRBJ1-2, with 7 bases that match TRBD1. V lost 3 bases, J lost 7 bases, and 6 bases stayed unmatched. The CDR3 runs to 13 residues. Germline lookup yields CDR1 SGHDT and CDR2 YYEEEE. The CDR3 is CASSSGQASGYTF. The CDR3 DNA is TGTGCCAGCAGCTCAGGACAGGCGAGTGGCTACACCTTC.

This chain uses TRBV6-5 with TRBJ1-2; D possibly corresponds to TRBD1 (6 bases). Germline CDR1 is MNHEY and CDR2 is SVGAGI. With 10 bases removed from V and 4 bases from J, the gap between germline ends came to 22 bases. The CDR3 is made up of 15 amino acids. The CDR3 DNA reads as TGTGCCACCTCCCGTGGGGGGGCGGGAGGCTATGGCTACACCTTC. This codes for CATSRGGAGGYGYTF.

The gene calls are TRBV5-6 and TRBJ1-5; D is perhaps TRBD1 (5 bases). The germline gives CDR1 SGHDT, CDR2 YYEEEE. This CDR3 has 15 amino acids. Between the trimmed V and J ends, which lost 2 bases and 3 bases, there was a span of 12 bases. The CDR3 reads CASSFAQGFNQPQHF. The CDR3 DNA sequence: TGTGCCAGCAGCTTCGCGCAGGGTTTCAATCAGCCCCAGCATTTT.

The chain links TRBV14 to TRBJ2-3; the D gene is possibly TRBD2 (7 bases). CDR1 is SGHDN and CDR2 is FVKESK in the germline V gene. The V end was cut by 3 bases, the J end by 0 bases, with 19 bases between. CDR3 length equals 18 residues. For the CDR3, the DNA is TGTGCCAGCAGCCATCGGGCGGGGGCCCTCCCTAGCACAGATACGCAGTATTTT. This gives the protein CASSHRAGALPSTDTQYF. Combining the CDR3 with reference TRBV14 and TRBJ2-3 gives the whole variable domain EAGVTQFPSHSVIEKGQTVTLRCDPISGHDNLYWYRRVMGKEIKFLLHFVKESKQDESGMPNNRFLAERTGGTYSTLKVQPAELEDSGVYFCASSHRAGALPSTDTQYFGPGTRLTVL.

This chain connects TRBV25-1 to TRBJ2-3, with 11 bases matching TRBD1. The CDR3 extends over 14 amino acids. The ends lost 7 bases at V and 6 bases at J; junction bases unmatched: 6. CDR1 and CDR2 (germline): MGHDK, SYGVNS. CDR3 amino acids: CASTRGQGDDTQYF. The CDR3 DNA sequence: TGTGCCAGCACGAGGGGACAGGGGGATGATACGCAGTATTTT. Together with reference TRBV25-1 and TRBJ2-3, the CDR3 gives the full variable domain: EADIYQTPRYLVIGTGKKITLECSQTMGHDKMYWYQQDPGMELHLIHYSYGVNSTEKGDLSSESTVSRIRTEHFPLTLESARPSHTSQYLCASTRGQGDDTQYFGPGTRLTVL.

The chain couples TRBV18 to TRBJ2-5, with 8 nucleotides matching TRBD2. This CDR3 region has 17 residues. Germline loops: CDR1 KGHSH, CDR2 LQKENI. V lost 2 bases and J lost 5; bases outside the gene matches: 13. This CDR3 is CASSPIAGNTLGETQYF. CDR3 in DNA: TGTGCCAGCTCACCAATAGCGGGAAATACTCTCGGGGAGACCCAGTACTTC.

V usage is TRBV6-1 and J usage is TRBJ1-6; maybe TRBD1 (6 bases). The ends were cut back, 2 bases at V and 6 bases at J, with 17 bases in the middle. This CDR3 is built from 17 residues. The V gene's germline CDR1 is MNHNS and CDR2 SASEGT. In DNA form, the CDR3 reads TGTGCCAGCAGTGAAACCCTATCGGGCAGGGGTAATTCACCCCTCCACTTT. Protein sequence: CASSETLSGRGNSPLHF.

The chain employs TRBV5-1 and TRBJ2-1; TRBD2 aligns across 7 bases. CDR1 and CDR2 (germline): SGHRS, YFSETQ. This CDR3 comprises 13 residues. V shed 6 bases and J 4 bases; nucleotides not matched to a gene: 4. CDR3 amino acids: CASTGEGYNEQFF. The DNA of the CDR3 is TGCGCCAGCACGGGGGAGGGGTACAATGAGCAGTTCTTC.

The chain carries TRBV7-8 and TRBJ1-2, with a possible D match to TRBD1 (5 bases). The V end was cut by 5 bases, the J end by 8 bases, with 24 bases between. This CDR3 comprises 16 residues. The V gene's germline CDR1 is SGHVS and CDR2 FQNEAQ. CDR3 coding DNA: TGTGCCAGCAGCAGAACCCGGACAAGCTCGCCCAAAGGCTACACCTTC. It encodes CASSRTRTSSPKGYTF.

This clone was observed at least ten times. V gene TRBV2 combines with J gene TRBJ1-3; tentatively, D is TRBD1 (6 bases). The CDR3 has 14 amino acids. Germline V gene data show CDR1 as SNHLY and CDR2 as FYNNEI. Trimming took off 5 bases at V and 1 base at J, with 9 bases between the two ends. This CDR3 is CASSSQGSGNTIYF. CDR3 bases: TGTGCCAGCAGTTCACAGGGTTCTGGAAACACCATATATTTT.

Only a few counts were recorded for this clone. The chain uses TRBV7-3 and TRBJ2-2; 7 nucleotides agree with TRBD2. The CDR3 has 14 residues. V lost 2 bases and J lost 4; bases outside the gene matches: 1. The germline gives CDR1 SGHTA, CDR2 FQGTGA. In DNA form, the CDR3 reads TGTGCCAGCAGCTTAGGGGAGGGCACCGGGGAGCTGTTTTTT. It translates to CASSLGEGTGELFF.

This clone was seen a few times. The gene calls are TRBV7-2 and TRBJ1-6; D might be TRBD1 (5 bases). V was pared by 5 bases and J by 7 bases, with 12 bases between. CDR3 length: 14 amino acids. From germline, CDR1 is SGHTA and CDR2 FQGNSA. CDR3 sequence reads: CASSGPQGNSPLHF. The CDR3 DNA follows: TGTGCCAGCAGCGGGCCGCAGGGCAATTCACCCCTCCACTTT.

By sample fraction, this clone is medium-sized. The V gene is TRBV9, the J gene TRBJ1-3; TRBD1 might be the D (5 bases). The germline V and J ends were trimmed by 4 bases and 0 bases, with 11 bases remaining between them. Germline CDR1 and CDR2: SGDLS and YYNGEE. The CDR3 sequence is 15 residues long. The CDR3 here is CASSPQGYSGNTIYF. CDR3 bases: TGTGCCAGCAGCCCCCAGGGTTACTCTGGAAACACCATATATTTT.

V usage is TRBV2 and J usage is TRBJ1-2; D call uncertain. The CDR3 totals 12 residues. Trimming took 5 bases from V and 8 from J, leaving 12 bases between them. Germline V lookup: CDR1 SNHLY, CDR2 FYNNEI. CDR3 bases: TGTGCCAGCAGTACCTCGTCGGGAGGCTACACCTTC. This translates into CASSTSSGGYTF.

This clone came up many times. The chain recombines TRBV6-5 with TRBJ2-1, with D possibly TRBD2 on 5 matching bases. Per the germline V gene, CDR1 is MNHEY and CDR2 is SVGAGI. The CDR3 covers 14 residues. With 6 bases removed from V and 4 bases from J, the gap between germline ends came to 13 bases. In DNA form, the CDR3 reads TGTGCCAGCAGCCCCGAGGGTTCTTACAATGAGCAGTTCTTC. It is translated as CASSPEGSYNEQFF.

The V and J genes are TRBV5-1 and TRBJ2-3; 8 positions agree with TRBD2. The CDR3 covers 15 residues. The germline V gene has CDR1 SGHRS and CDR2 YFSETQ. The V segment lost 4 bases and the J segment 4 bases; nucleotides outside the gene matches: 8. The CDR3 sequence: CASSPNQAGADTQYF. In nucleotides, the CDR3 is TGCGCCAGCAGCCCTAATCAAGCGGGGGCAGATACGCAGTATTTT.

Remarks on this clone: One end of the junction is discordant with germline, which a read error may explain. The gene calls are TRBV7-6 and TRBJ2-7; perhaps TRBD2 as D (6 bases). Germline CDR1 reads SGHVS; CDR2 reads FNYEAQ. The CDR3 is made up of 16 amino acids. The CDR3 protein is CTSSPPGLRDAWEQYF. CDR3 bases: TGTACCAGCAGCCCGCCGGGGCTGCGGGATGCCTGGGAGCAGTACTTC.

The V gene is TRBV5-6, the J gene TRBJ1-5; TRBD1 aligns across 7 bases. Germline V gives CDR1 SGHDT, CDR2 YYEEEE. Trimming removed 2 bases from V and 4 bases from J; junction bases left unmatched: 3. This CDR3 has 14 amino acids. CDR3 loop: CASSFGTVNQPQHF. As DNA, the CDR3 is TGTGCCAGCAGCTTTGGGACAGTGAATCAGCCCCAGCATTTT.